Below are 29 T cell receptor beta chains sequenced from a single sample in a study of blood T cell repertoires in COVID-19. TCRdb's table, derived via immunoSEQ multiplex PCR, lists solely in-frame clones and lacks some. The sample yields around 150,000 clones, approximately 80% seen once. Sequenced: PBMCs or T cells enriched from blood (not recorded which). These receptor sequences come from a woman aged 60-75 years who had recovered from COVID-19.

CDR3 residues: CASRRQGGAGGAGELFF. In nucleotides, the CDR3 is TGTGCCAGCAGGAGACAGGGGGGTGCAGGCGGAGCTGGGGAGCTGTTTTTT. J is TRBJ2-2 and V is TRBV27, with 9 bases matching TRBD1. This CDR3 is built from 17 residues. Trimming cost V 6 bases and J 8 bases; bases outside gene matches: 16. The germline gives CDR1 MNHEY, CDR2 SMNVEV (reference sequence).

Concerning this clone: Other DNA sequences in the sample encode the same CDR3. The V and J genes are TRBV2 and TRBJ2-1, with TRBD2 as a possible D gene (7 bases). Germline loops: CDR1 SNHLY, CDR2 FYNNEI. V gave up 0 bases and J gave up 10 bases, with 10 bases separating them. This CDR3 has 13 amino acids. CDR3 coding DNA: TGTGCCAGCAGTGAAGCGGGGGGGCGGGAGCAGTTCTTC. This translates into CASSEAGGREQFF.

The V gene is TRBV12-5, the J gene TRBJ2-5; D is unclear. This CDR3 is built from 11 residues. Germline values: CDR1 LGHNT, CDR2 FRNRAP. The V and J ends lost 2 bases and 5 bases respectively, with 3 bases between them. This chain's CDR3 is CASGLYETQYF. CDR3 nucleotides: TGTGCTAGTGGTTTGTATGAGACCCAGTACTTC.

J is TRBJ2-3 and V is TRBV19, with TRBD1 identical over 10 bases. Germline values: CDR1 LNHDA, CDR2 SQIVND (reference sequence). The ends lost 10 bases at V and 3 bases at J; junction bases unmatched: 4. The CDR3 has 13 amino acids. The DNA for the CDR3 is TGTGCCACCCGGGACAGGGGTACAGATACGCAGTATTTT. This gives the protein CATRDRGTDTQYF.

The gene calls are TRBV28 and TRBJ2-3, with a weak D call TRBD1 (5 bases). Trimming removed 5 bases at V and 2 bases at J, with 14 bases between. Germline loops: CDR1 MDHEN, CDR2 SYDVKM. This CDR3 has 15 amino acids. The CDR3 loop is CASSGAAATTDTQYF. The CDR3, as DNA: TGTGCCAGCAGTGGGGCGGCAGCGACCACAGATACGCAGTATTTT.

The chain employs TRBV27 and TRBJ1-1, with no clear D. V was trimmed by 5 bases and J by 1 base, leaving 8 bases between them. This CDR3 spans 13 amino acids. Germline V gene data show CDR1 as MNHEY and CDR2 as SMNVEV (reference sequence). The CDR3 DNA is TGTGCCAGCAGTCCCCGGGGGAACACTGAAGCTTTCTTT. This gives the protein CASSPRGNTEAFF.

The genes are TRBV10-1 and TRBJ1-1; possibly TRBD1 for D (6 bases). The CDR3 is 13 amino acids. Germline V gene sequence: CDR1 WNHNN, CDR2 SYGVQD (reference sequence). V lost 10 bases and J 4 bases, leaving 16 bases between the germline ends. DNA for the CDR3: TGCGCCACGTCAGTATCGACAGGCACTGAAGCTTTCTTT. Protein: CATSVSTGTEAFF.

The chain carries TRBV6-5 and TRBJ2-7; tentative D call: TRBD1 (5 bases). Trimming cost V 10 bases and J 3 bases, with 16 bases left between them. This CDR3 region has 13 residues. Per germline, CDR1 MNHEY and CDR2 SVGAGI. CDR3 loop: CATKGGADYEQYF. The CDR3 nucleotides read TGTGCCACCAAAGGTGGGGCAGACTACGAGCAGTACTTC.

This sequence joins TRBV27 and TRBJ2-7; 9 bases fit TRBD1. Germline-derived CDR1 and CDR2 are MNHEY and SMNVEV (reference sequence). J lost 3 bases, V lost 3 bases, and 6 bases had no gene match. This CDR3 comprises 15 residues. CDR3 DNA: TGTGCCAGCAGTTTCGCACAGGGGGCAAACTACGAGCAGTACTTC. This sequence encodes CASSFAQGANYEQYF.

This chain connects TRBV28 to TRBJ2-7; 7 bases map to TRBD2. This CDR3 comprises 14 residues. The V segment lost 11 bases and the J segment 1 base; nucleotides outside the gene matches: 11. Per germline, CDR1 MDHEN and CDR2 SYDVKM. For the CDR3, the DNA is TGTGCCGCCGTCGCTAGCGGAGTTTCCTACGAGCAGTACTTC. Its protein product is CAAVASGVSYEQYF.

The chain couples TRBV7-2 to TRBJ2-1; 9 bases map to TRBD2. Germline V gene sequence: CDR1 SGHTA, CDR2 FQGNSA. The J segment lost 6 bases and the V segment lost 4 bases, leaving 7 bases of the junction unmatched. The CDR3 covers 15 residues. The CDR3 DNA is TGTGCCAGCAGCTCCCCTAGCGGGAACATCAATGAGCAGTTCTTC. As protein: CASSSPSGNINEQFF.

This chain connects TRBV6-2 or TRBV6-3 to TRBJ1-6; D is uncertain. The CDR3 extends over 14 amino acids. Between the trimmed V and J ends, which lost 2 bases and 7 bases, there was a span of 9 bases. CDR1 is MNHEY, CDR2 SVGEGT, per germline. The CDR3 DNA follows: TGTGCCAGCAGTTACCGGGTGGAGAATTCACCCCTCCACTTT. Translated: CASSYRVENSPLHF.

This sequence joins TRBV9 and TRBJ1-2; D is unclear. Between the trimmed V and J ends, which lost 4 bases and 5 bases, there was a span of 6 bases. CDR3 length: 11 amino acids. Germline V gives CDR1 SGDLS, CDR2 YYNGEE. The CDR3: CASSSLYGYTF. CDR3 DNA sequence: TGTGCCAGCAGCTCCCTGTATGGCTACACCTTC.

The genes are TRBV3-1 (or the pseudogene TRBV3-2) and TRBJ1-2, with TRBD1 identical over 8 bases. V dropped 2 bases and J dropped 7; count of bases not matched to a gene: 3. The CDR3 has 13 amino acids. Germline CDR1 reads LGHDT; CDR2 reads YNNKEL (reference sequence). Here the CDR3 reads CASSQPGGSGYTF. CDR3 DNA sequence: TGTGCCAGCAGCCAACCAGGGGGCAGTGGCTACACCTTC.

This clone was counted a single time. The rearrangement uses TRBV18 and TRBJ1-3, with D maybe TRBD1 (5 bases). Germline CDR1 reads KGHSH; CDR2 reads LQKENI. This CDR3 is 14 amino acids long. Trimming left V 7 bases short and J 0 bases short, with 10 bases between. The CDR3 reads CASFTGNSGNTIYF. In DNA, the CDR3 is TGTGCCAGCTTTACAGGAAACTCTGGAAACACCATATATTTT.

The CDR3 protein is CASSQRRSGELFF. CDR3 coding DNA: TGTGCCAGCAGCCAGAGGAGGAGCGGGGAGCTGTTTTTT. This chain connects TRBV14 to TRBJ2-2; perhaps TRBD2 as D (5 bases). Germline loops: CDR1 SGHDN, CDR2 FVKESK. This CDR3 has 13 residues. The V and J ends lost 3 bases and 7 bases respectively, with 9 bases between them. Filled out from reference TRBV14 and TRBJ2-2, the complete variable domain reads EAGVTQFPSHSVIEKGQTVTLRCDPISGHDNLYWYRRVMGKEIKFLLHFVKESKQDESGMPNNRFLAERTGGTYSTLKVQPAELEDSGVYFCASSQRRSGELFFGEGSRLTVL.

The V call is TRBV18, the J call TRBJ1-1; D perhaps matches TRBD1 (5 bases). The CDR3 is 16 residues long. V was shortened by 4 bases and J by 6 bases, with 21 bases between the two germline ends. Germline CDR1 is KGHSH and CDR2 is LQKENI. CDR3 bases: TGTGCCAGCTCACGGAACGCTCTTGGGGCAGACCCTGAAGCTTTCTTT. Amino acids: CASSRNALGADPEAFF.

This clone was recorded once. The chain carries TRBV15 and TRBJ1-1, with D possibly being TRBD1 (5 bases). Germline V gives CDR1 LNHNV, CDR2 YYDKDF (reference sequence). This CDR3 comprises 14 residues. Deletions cut 4 bases from V and 1 base from J, with 10 bases between. In nucleotides, the CDR3 is TGTGCCACCAGCATAAGACAGTCGAACACTGAAGCTTTCTTT. This sequence encodes CATSIRQSNTEAFF.

The rearrangement links TRBV28 to TRBJ1-2, with 9 positions matching TRBD1. With V trimmed by 5 bases and J by 5 bases, 3 bases remained unmatched. The CDR3 is 13 residues long. Germline V gene sequence: CDR1 MDHEN, CDR2 SYDVKM. This CDR3 is CASSEGTGYGYTF. The CDR3 nucleotides read TGTGCCAGCAGTGAGGGGACAGGGTATGGCTACACCTTC.

The chain carries TRBV12-2 and TRBJ2-3; the D call of TRBD2 is as the table states it, not checked on the DNA. TRBV12-2 is designated a pseudogene. CDR3 length: 21 amino acids. The CDR3 is CASRLQAGLGLSPNYRDTQYF. CDR3 bases: TGTGCAAGTCGCTTACAAGCTGGACTAGGACTATCCCCCAACTACCGAGATACGCAGTATTTT.

This clone came up a few times. The chain is built from TRBV2 and TRBJ1-2, with D tentatively TRBD1 (5 bases). Trimming cost V 5 bases and J 4 bases, with 14 bases left between them. The CDR3 totals 14 residues. The germline V gene encodes CDR1 SNHLY and CDR2 FYNNEI. This CDR3 is CASSPTRAGYGYTF. The CDR3, as DNA: TGTGCCAGCAGTCCCACCAGGGCTGGCTATGGCTACACCTTC.

As regards this clone: Other DNA sequences in the sample encode the same CDR3. The CDR3 DNA sequence: TGTGCCAGCAGCGTAGTTTCAGGGGGGGATACGCAGTATTTT. This gives the protein CASSVVSGGDTQYF. The J gene is TRBJ2-3, the V gene TRBV9; weak D call: TRBD1 (7 bases). V shed 0 bases and J shed 6 bases, with 11 bases lying between them. The germline V gene encodes CDR1 SGDLS and CDR2 YYNGEE. The CDR3 has 14 amino acids.

The J gene is TRBJ2-5, the V gene TRBV13; a weak D match, TRBD1 (6 bases). Trimming pared 3 bases from V and 6 bases from J, leaving 11 bases between. The germline gives CDR1 PRHDT, CDR2 FYEKMQ (reference sequence). This CDR3 comprises 13 residues. DNA for the CDR3: TGTGCCAGCAGCTTTGGGGGCGCGAAGACCCAGTACTTC. This sequence encodes CASSFGGAKTQYF.

The genes are TRBV6-5 and TRBJ2-7; 9 bases match TRBD1. Germline CDR1 is MNHEY and CDR2 is SVGAGI. V was pared by 6 bases and J by 5 bases, with 8 bases of the junction left unmatched. The CDR3 sequence is 14 residues long. The CDR3 reads CASRPGTGFDEQYF. CDR3 bases: TGTGCCAGCAGACCCGGGACAGGGTTCGACGAGCAGTACTTC.

This sequence joins TRBV20-1 and TRBJ2-1, with a tentative D call TRBD1 (6 bases). V lost 3 bases and J 14 bases, leaving 14 bases between the germline ends. The CDR3 consists of 11 residues. Germline-derived CDR1 and CDR2 are DFQATT and SNEGSKA (reference sequence). The CDR3, as DNA: TGCAGTGCTAGCGGCAGGGGCAAAAAGTTCTTC. Protein product: CSASGRGKKFF.

This rearrangement joins TRBV3-1 (or the pseudogene TRBV3-2) to TRBJ2-2; TRBD1 is a possible D gene (6 bases). V lost 5 bases and J lost 0, with 10 bases in between. The germline V gene has CDR1 LGHDT and CDR2 YNNKEL (reference sequence). This CDR3 region has 15 residues. The DNA of the CDR3 is TGTGCCAGCAGCTTCGGACAGACGAACACCGGGGAGCTGTTTTTT. The encoded protein is CASSFGQTNTGELFF.

The CDR3 DNA reads as TGTGCCACCGAGTGGGGCGGACAGGGAATCCCCGGGGCCGCCGGGGAGCTGTTTTTT. This gives the protein CATEWGGQGIPGAAGELFF. J is TRBJ2-2 and V is TRBV28, with 8 nucleotides matching TRBD1. J gave up 6 bases and V 10 bases, and 25 bases lay outside the gene matches. The CDR3 extends over 19 amino acids. Germline V lookup: CDR1 MDHEN, CDR2 SYDVKM.

The rearrangement links TRBV10-3 to TRBJ1-2, with D maybe TRBD1 (6 bases). Germline CDR1 is ENHRY and CDR2 is SYGVKD. The germline V and J ends were trimmed by 6 bases and 5 bases, with 16 bases remaining between them. The CDR3 is made up of 14 amino acids. The CDR3 sequence is CAIRAGGAGYGYTF. The CDR3 bases are TGTGCCATCAGGGCGGGGGGCGCAGGATATGGCTACACCTTC.

The gene calls are TRBV12-3 or TRBV12-4 and TRBJ1-2, with TRBD1 identical over 7 bases. This CDR3 contains 13 residues. Trimming took 1 base from V and 8 from J; bases not matched to a gene: 4. The CDR3 protein is CASSLVNRGGYTF. The CDR3 DNA reads as TGTGCCAGCAGTTTAGTAAACAGGGGAGGCTACACCTTC.